Presented here are 13 T cell receptor beta chains from one specimen sequenced in a study of blood T cell repertoires in COVID-19. Some clones are missing from TCRdb's copy, which holds only in-frame ones; the method was immunoSEQ multiplex PCR. The sample has 100,000 to 150,000 clones, around nine tenths seen once. Source material: peripheral blood. These receptors all come from an elderly woman with acute or convalescent COVID-19.

This sequence joins TRBV7-3 and TRBJ2-1; 8 nucleotides match TRBD2. This CDR3 region has 12 residues. Germline CDR1 reads SGHTA; CDR2 reads FQGTGA. Trimming removed 5 bases from V and 10 bases from J; junction bases left unmatched: 4. CDR3 loop: CASSPGRGEQFF. The CDR3 nucleotides read TGTGCCAGCAGCCCCGGGAGGGGCGAGCAGTTCTTC.

The chain uses TRBV5-1 and TRBJ1-2; 7 nucleotides align to TRBD1. CDR1 is SGHRS, CDR2 YFSETQ, per germline. This CDR3 spans 15 amino acids. V lost 0 bases to trimming and J lost 7 bases; unmatched junction nucleotides: 9. CDR3 DNA: TGCGCCAGCAGCTTGGACAGGGGCGTTTGGAGTGGCTACACCTTC. Residues: CASSLDRGVWSGYTF.

The gene calls are TRBV5-1 and TRBJ1-5; D is perhaps TRBD1 (5 bases). Germline V gives CDR1 SGHRS, CDR2 YFSETQ. The V and J ends lost 4 bases and 9 bases respectively, with 17 bases between them. The CDR3 sequence is 14 residues long. CDR3 loop: CASSPTAGYGPQHF. The CDR3 DNA is TGCGCCAGCAGCCCGACTGCAGGGTATGGGCCCCAGCATTTT.

The chain recombines TRBV5-6 with TRBJ2-3; D gene ambiguous. Trimming stripped 0 bases from V and 2 bases from J, with 10 bases between. The germline gives CDR1 SGHDT, CDR2 YYEEEE. The CDR3 is 15 residues long. CDR3 DNA: TGTGCCAGCAGCTTGGGTAGTCTCAACACAGATACGCAGTATTTT. Its translation is CASSLGSLNTDTQYF.

The chain is built from TRBV19 and TRBJ2-7, with 8 bases lining up with TRBD2. Germline V gives CDR1 LNHDA, CDR2 SQIVND (reference sequence). This CDR3 has 14 amino acids. After removal of 4 bases from V and 3 bases from J, the junction contained 5 bases not matched to a gene. DNA for the CDR3: TGTGCCAGTAGTAGCACTAGCGGCAACTACGAGCAGTACTTC. Amino acids: CASSSTSGNYEQYF.

V usage is TRBV18 and J usage is TRBJ1-4; maybe TRBD1 (5 bases). The germline V gene encodes CDR1 KGHSH and CDR2 LQKENI. CDR3 length: 15 amino acids. V shed 3 bases and J shed 1 base, with 9 bases lying between them. CDR3 region: CASSPSQGTNEKLFF. In DNA form, the CDR3 reads TGTGCCAGCTCACCCTCCCAGGGAACTAATGAAAAACTGTTTTTT.

This clone was found once. V gene TRBV7-8 combines with J gene TRBJ2-7, with D tentatively TRBD1 (6 bases). The CDR3 is 17 amino acids. The germline V gene has CDR1 SGHVS and CDR2 FQNEAQ. Trimming took 1 base from V and 3 from J, leaving 19 bases between them. The CDR3 DNA follows: TGTGCCAGCAGCTTAGTCGTCGGGACCAAGGGGGTCTACGAGCAGTACTTC. Translated, it gives CASSLVVGTKGVYEQYF.

This clone was seen only once. The chain is built from TRBV6-5 and TRBJ1-6, with D possibly matching TRBD1 (6 bases). Trimming took 2 bases from V and 7 from J, leaving 12 bases between them. This CDR3 has 15 residues. Germline V lookup: CDR1 MNHEY, CDR2 SVGAGI. CDR3 region: CASSYAKRGNSPLHF. CDR3 nucleotides: TGTGCCAGCAGTTACGCCAAGAGGGGGAATTCACCCCTCCACTTT.

The J gene is TRBJ2-1, the V gene TRBV2; 9 bases match TRBD1. Germline values: CDR1 SNHLY, CDR2 FYNNEI. The CDR3 extends over 14 amino acids. The V gene end was trimmed by 6 bases and the J gene end by 7 bases; junction bases not matched to a gene: 7. The CDR3 region is CASRKGTGSNEQFF. For the CDR3, the DNA is TGTGCCAGCAGAAAAGGGACAGGGAGTAATGAGCAGTTCTTC.

The rearrangement uses TRBV5-1 and TRBJ1-6, with 8 bases that match TRBD1. Germline V gives CDR1 SGHRS, CDR2 YFSETQ. V was clipped by 0 bases and J by 9 bases; unmatched bases: 8. The length of the CDR3 is 16 residues. This CDR3 is CASSLALQGASSPLHF. For the CDR3, the DNA is TGCGCCAGCAGCTTGGCCCTTCAGGGGGCAAGTTCACCCCTCCACTTT.

The V call is TRBV18, the J call TRBJ2-3; D might be TRBD1 (6 bases). The CDR3 has 16 amino acids. The V and J ends lost 2 bases and 6 bases respectively, with 18 bases between them. Germline-derived CDR1 and CDR2 are KGHSH and LQKENI. The CDR3: CASSPTTGLDGDTQYF. The CDR3 region has the DNA TGTGCCAGCTCACCAACTACAGGGCTAGACGGGGATACGCAGTATTTT.

This clone has just a few counts. The CDR3 bases are TGTGCCAGTAGCCCCAGACAGGGGACGAACTATGGCTACACCTTC. Translating gives CASSPRQGTNYGYTF. This chain joins TRBV19 and TRBJ1-2; 8 nucleotides match TRBD1. Germline CDR1 and CDR2: LNHDA and SQIVND (reference sequence). Losses at the gene ends were 6 bases for V and 2 bases for J; bases not matched to a gene: 8. The CDR3 covers 15 residues.

This clone was recorded only once. The V gene is TRBV7-3, the J gene TRBJ2-1; the D gene is possibly TRBD2 (6 bases). Germline V gene sequence: CDR1 SGHTA, CDR2 FQGTGA. The CDR3 contains 15 residues. The V gene lost 4 bases and the J gene lost 1 base, with 11 bases spanning the gap. The CDR3 coding sequence is TGTGCCAGCAGCTGGAGGGCCGGGTCCTACAATGAGCAGTTCTTC. Amino acids: CASSWRAGSYNEQFF.